The rows below give T cell receptor beta chains drawn from one sample of a study of T cell responses to AZD1222 COVID-19 vaccine. TCRdb's table, derived via immunoSEQ multiplex PCR, lists solely in-frame clones and lacks some. This sample has 150,000 to 180,000 clones, with 90% found just once. The sample in question was peripheral blood, obtained on day 0 of AZD1222 vaccination. These receptors were obtained from an adult in good health. CDR3s include the opening cysteine and the closing phenylalanine or tryptophan. The D gene is left open where the match is weak. Only some rows state a clone size, as once, few, many or a class for expanded clones.

clone_size d_call j_call v_call cdr3_nt cdr3_aa
- - TRBJ1-1 TRBV27 TGTGCCAGCCATGGGTTCGGGGGGAACGTAGGAGCTTTCTTT CASHGFGGNVGAFF
- - TRBJ2-1 TRBV29-1 TGCAGCGTTGGGTCCTCGGCCCACAATGAGCAGTTCTTC CSVGSSAHNEQFF
- TRBD1 TRBJ2-3 TRBV28 TGTGCCAGCGGACAGGGGGCGATAGATACGCAGTATTTT CASGQGAIDTQYF
- - TRBJ1-5 TRBV19 TGTGCCAGTACCAACCGGGGAAAACAGCCCCAGCATTTT CASTNRGKQPQHF
- TRBD1 TRBJ1-5 TRBV6-5 TGTGCCAGCAGTCATCAGGGGGATCAGCCCCAGCATTTT CASSHQGDQPQHF
- - TRBJ1-6 TRBV5-1 TGCGCCAGCAGCTTGGGGGATTCACCCCTCCACTTT CASSLGDSPLHF
- - TRBJ1-3 TRBV18 TGTGCCAGCTCACCAGCCCTTGCCAAAGTTGGAAACACCATATATTTT CASSPALAKVGNTIYF
- - TRBJ1-1 TRBV10-2 TGCGCCAGCAGTGACAGGGGAGTGACTGAAGCTTTCTTT CASSDRGVTEAFF
once - TRBJ1-1 TRBV30 TGTGCCTGGAGTGTGGGCGGGGGGACTGAAGCTTTCTTT CAWSVGGGTEAFF
- TRBD1 TRBJ2-7 TRBV29-1 TGCAGCGTGGCGACAGGGGTTTACGAGCAGTACTTC CSVATGVYEQYF
- - TRBJ2-7 TRBV30 TGTGCCTGGACCCCAGGCGGGCCCGCGGACGAGCAGTACTTC CAWTPGGPADEQYF
- - TRBJ1-5 TRBV4-1 TGCGCCAGCAGCCCGAATCTTGCGGCCGTCAATCAGCCCCAGCATTTT CASSPNLAAVNQPQHF
- TRBD1 TRBJ1-1 TRBV7-3 TGTGCCAGCAGCGCCTACAGGGGAGATGAAGCTTTCTTT CASSAYRGDEAFF
once TRBD2 TRBJ2-7 TRBV3-1/TRBV3-2 TGTGCCAGCAGCGGGATAGCGGGAGTCGAGCAGTACTTC CASSGIAGVEQYF
- - TRBJ2-1 TRBV13 TGTGCCAGCAGCGGGAGCGAGCAGTTCTTC CASSGSEQFF